Listed here are 27 T cell receptor beta chains from one sample, sequenced in a study of blood T cell repertoires in COVID-19. The assay was immunoSEQ multiplex PCR, and TCRdb's table has in-frame clones only and misses some. This table holds some 300,000 clones, about 88% found once. The source material was PBMCs or T cells enriched from blood (not recorded which). The origin of the receptors is a woman aged 25 to 39 who had recovered from COVID-19.

V usage is TRBV9 and J usage is TRBJ2-3; 13 bases are a match to TRBD2. CDR1 is SGDLS and CDR2 is YYNGEE in the germline V gene. J lost 0 bases, V lost 0 bases, and 4 bases had no gene match. The CDR3 consists of 18 residues. The CDR3 is CASSVEGLAGPSTDTQYF. The CDR3, as DNA: TGTGCCAGCAGCGTAGAGGGACTAGCGGGACCTAGCACAGATACGCAGTATTTT.

This clone was seen more than once but under ten times. The chain employs TRBV29-1 and TRBJ2-7; 9 positions match TRBD1. CDR1 and CDR2 from the germline V gene are SQVTM and ANQGSEA. The CDR3 consists of 12 residues. Trimming removed 4 bases from V and 7 bases from J; junction bases left unmatched: 5. The CDR3, as DNA: TGCAGCGTTGGACAGGGGGAGAGGGAGCAGTACTTC. Amino acid sequence: CSVGQGEREQYF.

This clone was detected a few times. The chain links TRBV28 to TRBJ2-7; 7 nucleotides match TRBD1. The CDR3 is 14 residues long. Per germline, CDR1 MDHEN and CDR2 SYDVKM. Trimming at V came to 5 bases and at J to 5 bases, leaving 9 bases not matched to a gene. CDR3 protein: CASSNSDRADEQYF. CDR3 DNA sequence: TGTGCCAGCAGTAACTCAGACAGGGCCGACGAGCAGTACTTC.

This clone was recorded once. The chain employs TRBV25-1 and TRBJ2-7, with 11 bases aligning to TRBD1. Looked up from germline, CDR1 is MGHDK and CDR2 is SYGVNS. J was trimmed by 6 bases and V by 1 base; bases with no gene match: 5. CDR3 length equals 15 residues. Written as DNA, the CDR3 is TGTGCCAGCAGTGAATGGCGGACAGGGGGCGCCGAGCAGTACTTC. Amino acid sequence: CASSEWRTGGAEQYF.

The rearrangement links TRBV5-4 to TRBJ2-3, with 8 positions matching TRBD2. CDR1 and CDR2 from the germline V gene are SGHNT and YYREEE (reference sequence). The CDR3 extends over 17 amino acids. After removal of 4 bases from V and 0 bases from J, the junction contained 10 bases not matched to a gene. CDR3 DNA: TGTGCCAGCAGCCGGAGCGGGCCTAGCGGGAGCACAGATACGCAGTATTTT. It translates to CASSRSGPSGSTDTQYF.

A note on this clone: This same CDR3 is encoded by further DNA sequences in the sample. This chain connects TRBV6-5 to TRBJ1-2; 7 positions agree with TRBD1. Germline CDR1 and CDR2: MNHEY and SVGAGI. Trimming at V came to 0 bases and at J to 3 bases, leaving 4 bases not matched to a gene. The CDR3 totals 15 residues. CDR3 DNA: TGTGCCAGCAGTTACTCCAGGGGGGCGGACTATGGCTACACCTTC. Protein product: CASSYSRGADYGYTF.

The chain combines TRBV12-3 or TRBV12-4 with TRBJ1-2; weak D call: TRBD1 (5 bases). The CDR3 has 13 amino acids. Trimming removed 5 bases at V and 8 bases at J, with 15 bases between. The CDR3 DNA is TGTGCCAGCAGTACCCACGGGGGAGTGGGCTACACCTTC. Protein product: CASSTHGGVGYTF.

This sequence joins TRBV28 and TRBJ1-3; possibly TRBD1 for D (5 bases). The germline V gene encodes CDR1 MDHEN and CDR2 SYDVKM. Deletions cut 2 bases from V and 2 bases from J, with 13 bases between. The CDR3 extends over 16 amino acids. CDR3 protein: CASSLRPGATGNTIYF. The CDR3 nucleotides are TGTGCCAGCAGTTTACGCCCTGGGGCGACTGGAAACACCATATATTTT.

The chain carries TRBV24-1 and TRBJ2-1, with 11 nucleotides matching TRBD2. This CDR3 has 16 amino acids. With 4 bases clipped from V and 7 bases from J, the junction kept 8 bases outside the gene matches. CDR1 and CDR2 from the germline V gene are KGHDR and SFDVKD. CDR3 nucleotide sequence: TGTGCCACCAGTGACCCCTCGGGACTAGCGGTAAATGAGCAGTTCTTC. This translates into CATSDPSGLAVNEQFF.

The CDR3 is CASSSGGGGSYEQYF. In DNA, the CDR3 is TGTGCCAGCAGCTCCGGCGGGGGGGGATCCTACGAGCAGTACTTC. The chain recombines TRBV11-2 with TRBJ2-7; the match to TRBD2 covers 9 bases. The germline CDR1 and CDR2 sequences are SGHAT and FQNNGV. V gave up 4 bases and J gave up 1 base; unmatched junction bases: 5. The CDR3 loop spans 15 amino acids. Looking up the rest from reference TRBV11-2 and TRBJ2-7 gives the full variable domain: EAGVAQSPRYKIIEKRQSVAFWCNPISGHATLYWYQQILGQGPKLLIQFQNNGVVDDSQLPKDRFSAERLKGVDSTLKIQPAKLEDSAVYLCASSSGGGGSYEQYFGPGTRLTVT.

The chain has TRBV15 and TRBJ1-1, with D possibly TRBD1 on 6 matching bases. The CDR3 spans 13 residues. The V end was cut by 0 bases, the J end by 8 bases, with 10 bases between. From germline, CDR1 is LNHNV and CDR2 YYDKDF (reference sequence). CDR3: CATSRDQRGEAFF. CDR3 coding DNA: TGTGCCACCAGCAGAGATCAAAGGGGGGAAGCTTTCTTT.

This chain uses TRBV7-6 with TRBJ2-7; D may be TRBD2 (7 bases). V was clipped by 5 bases and J by 3 bases, with 14 bases between them. Per germline, CDR1 SGHVS and CDR2 FNYEAQ. The CDR3 covers 14 residues. CDR3 sequence: CASSPGGGGYEQYF. Here the CDR3 DNA reads TGTGCCAGCAGCCCCGGGGGAGGGGGCTACGAGCAGTACTTC.

The CDR3 is CASSRRGLLNSPLHF. Here the CDR3 DNA reads TGTGCCAGCAGCCGTCGGGGACTGCTCAATTCACCCCTCCACTTT. The genes are TRBV27 and TRBJ1-6, with D possibly being TRBD1 (5 bases). The CDR3 runs to 15 residues. V was cut by 6 bases and J by 7 bases, with 16 bases left in between. CDR1 and CDR2 (germline): MNHEY, SMNVEV (reference sequence).

This clone was found once. V and J are TRBV24-1 and TRBJ2-3, with 7 bases matching TRBD1. CDR3 size: 14 residues. The trim removed 10 bases at V and 0 bases at J, leaving 6 bases unmatched. Germline assignment: CDR1 KGHDR and CDR2 SFDVKD. CDR3 region: CATRQGTSTDTQYF. In DNA form, the CDR3 reads TGTGCCACGAGACAGGGAACTAGCACAGATACGCAGTATTTT.

In its sample, this clone was seen a few times. The V call is TRBV25-1, the J call TRBJ2-1; TRBD1 aligns across 10 bases. The CDR3 covers 16 residues. CDR1 and CDR2 from the germline V gene are MGHDK and SYGVNS. The V and J ends lost 4 bases and 7 bases, in that order; junction bases with no gene match: 10. CDR3 in DNA: TGTGCCAGCAGTGCAAGGGACAGGGGTATGGAGAATGAGCAGTTCTTC. Protein sequence: CASSARDRGMENEQFF.

The genes are TRBV10-3 and TRBJ1-6; 8 bases align to TRBD1. The germline V gene encodes CDR1 ENHRY and CDR2 SYGVKD. The CDR3 totals 13 residues. V lost 10 bases and J lost 8; bases outside the gene matches: 7. The DNA for the CDR3 is TGTGCCACCCAACAGGGGGTATATTCACCCCTCCACTTT. It encodes CATQQGVYSPLHF.

This chain links TRBV27 with TRBJ2-4; tentatively, D is TRBD1 (6 bases). Germline V gives CDR1 MNHEY, CDR2 SMNVEV (reference sequence). V gave up 6 bases and J gave up 2 bases, with 14 bases separating them. The CDR3 length is 15 residues. Written as DNA, the CDR3 is TGTGCCAGCAGCCCGGCTAGGGACACCAAAAACATTCAGTACTTC. Protein sequence: CASSPARDTKNIQYF.

The chain combines TRBV5-1 with TRBJ2-1; 11 nucleotides line up with TRBD2. Germline CDR1 reads SGHRS; CDR2 reads YFSETQ. V lost 0 bases and J lost 9; bases outside the gene matches: 8. The CDR3 has 16 amino acids. The CDR3 DNA reads as TGCGCCAGCAGCTTGGTTGTTAGCGGGGGGGCCGGTGAGCAGTTCTTC. Translation: CASSLVVSGGAGEQFF. Based on the CDR3 plus reference TRBV5-1 and TRBJ2-1, the full variable domain is KAGVTQTPRYLIKTRGQQVTLSCSPISGHRSVSWYQQTPGQGLQFLFEYFSETQRNKGNFPGRFSGRQFSNSRSEMNVSTLELGDSALYLCASSLVVSGGAGEQFFGPGTRLTVL.

The chain carries TRBV3-1 (or the pseudogene TRBV3-2) and TRBJ2-3; 7 bases align to TRBD2. Per germline, CDR1 LGHDT and CDR2 YNNKEL (reference sequence). The CDR3 has 15 residues. J lost 2 bases, V lost 0 bases, and 2 bases had no gene match. Here the CDR3 DNA reads TGTGCCAGCAGCCAAGAAAGCGGGGTCACAGATACGCAGTATTTT. Protein product: CASSQESGVTDTQYF.

This chain joins TRBV2 and TRBJ2-5, with 8 bases lining up with TRBD1. The CDR3 totals 15 residues. CDR1 and CDR2 from the germline V gene are SNHLY and FYNNEI. V lost 6 bases, J lost 7 bases, and 13 bases stayed unmatched. CDR3 sequence reads: CASREVDRVTGTQYF. CDR3 coding DNA: TGTGCCAGCAGGGAGGTGGACAGGGTTACAGGGACCCAGTACTTC.

The gene calls are TRBV9 and TRBJ1-4; D perhaps matches TRBD1 (5 bases). This CDR3 region has 11 residues. CDR1 is SGDLS and CDR2 is YYNGEE in the germline V gene. Trimming removed 7 bases at V and 10 bases at J, with 11 bases between. In nucleotides, the CDR3 is TGTGCCAGCGGAGGGAGGGGAAAACTGTTTTTT. Its protein product is CASGGRGKLFF.

This chain uses TRBV3-1 (or the pseudogene TRBV3-2) with TRBJ2-3; D is ambiguous. V lost 3 bases, J lost 2 bases, and 3 bases lay in between. This CDR3 is 12 amino acids long. Looked up from germline, CDR1 is LGHDT and CDR2 is YNNKEL (reference sequence). The CDR3 here is CASSHFTDTQYF. The DNA of the CDR3 is TGTGCCAGCAGCCACTTCACAGATACGCAGTATTTT.

The chain carries TRBV14 and TRBJ1-1; the D gene is possibly TRBD1 (6 bases). The CDR3 runs to 16 residues. CDR1 SGHDN and CDR2 FVKESK come from the germline V gene. V lost 3 bases and J 0 bases, leaving 14 bases between the germline ends. The chain's CDR3 is CASSHLTGTLNTEAFF. The DNA for the CDR3 is TGTGCCAGCAGCCACCTAACCGGGACACTGAACACTGAAGCTTTCTTT.

This clone appeared once. The rearrangement links TRBV27 to TRBJ2-7, with D possibly TRBD1 on 6 matching bases. Germline V CDR1 and CDR2: MNHEY, SMNVEV (reference sequence). The CDR3 is made up of 14 amino acids. Trimming cost V 5 bases and J 3 bases, with 14 bases left between them. The CDR3 nucleotides are TGTGCCAGCAGTCAAGGAGGACAGTTCTACGAGCAGTACTTC. Translation gives CASSQGGQFYEQYF.

The chain links TRBV19 to TRBJ1-1, with 9 bases aligning to TRBD1. Germline V gene sequence: CDR1 LNHDA, CDR2 SQIVND (reference sequence). The CDR3 is 18 residues long. The ends lost 4 bases at V and 1 base at J; junction bases unmatched: 13. The CDR3 bases are TGTGCCAGTAGTACCTACAGAGCTAGGGACAGGGCGAACACTGAAGCTTTCTTT. Protein sequence: CASSTYRARDRANTEAFF.

V gene TRBV5-6 combines with J gene TRBJ1-1; no clear D gene. CDR1 and CDR2 (germline): SGHDT, YYEEEE. V lost 4 bases to trimming and J lost 1 base, with 17 bases between them. This CDR3 has 16 residues. CDR3 sequence: CASSPSMGRSNTEAFF. The CDR3 bases are TGTGCCAGCAGCCCCAGCATGGGGAGATCGAACACTGAAGCTTTCTTT.

The chain recombines TRBV30 with TRBJ1-3; 8 nucleotides line up with TRBD1. CDR1 and CDR2 (germline): GTSNPN, SVGIG (reference sequence). The CDR3 totals 18 residues. Trimming removed 5 bases from V and 0 bases from J; junction bases left unmatched: 15. The CDR3 coding sequence is TGTGCCTGGGCCCGGACAGGGAATGGTGCATCCTCTGGAAACACCATATATTTT. It specifies CAWARTGNGASSGNTIYF.